This T cell receptor (beta chain) was retrieved from a study of cytomegalovirus exposure and HLA in healthy donors. Study-wide results and limits: A later analysis found common viral pathogens apparently linked to several of the most significant clusters.

These donors, healthy bone marrow donors, were studied. Of note for this clone: What it binds is not known.

The length of the CDR3 is 13 residues. Trimming stripped 3 bases from V and 9 bases from J, with 12 bases between. CDR1 and CDR2 (germline): MGHRA, YSYEKL. Primers: 60 Vbeta forward and 13 Jbeta reverse. The protocol was immunoSEQ multiplex PCR, while the TCRdb copy is restricted to in-frame clones and leaves out a portion. This table has 120,000 to 150,000 clones, around 84% appearing once. This sequence joins TRBV4-1 and TRBJ2-1; D is possibly TRBD2 (6 bases). The receptor comes from a boy between 2 and 15 years old in good health and CMV-seronegative. Sequencing used PBMCs. The CDR3 spells CASSHRLEGEQFF. As DNA, the CDR3 is TGCGCCAGCAGCCACCGACTAGAGGGTGAGCAGTTCTTC.